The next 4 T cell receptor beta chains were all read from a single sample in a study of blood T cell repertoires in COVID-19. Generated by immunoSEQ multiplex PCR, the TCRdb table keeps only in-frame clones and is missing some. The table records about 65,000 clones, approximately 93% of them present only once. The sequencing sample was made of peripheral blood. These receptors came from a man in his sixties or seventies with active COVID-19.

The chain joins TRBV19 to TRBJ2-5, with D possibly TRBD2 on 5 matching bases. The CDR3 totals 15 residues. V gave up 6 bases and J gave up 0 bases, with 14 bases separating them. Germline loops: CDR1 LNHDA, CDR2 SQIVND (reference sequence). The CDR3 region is CASRTNGGNQETQYF. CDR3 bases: TGTGCCAGTAGGACTAACGGAGGTAACCAAGAGACCCAGTACTTC.

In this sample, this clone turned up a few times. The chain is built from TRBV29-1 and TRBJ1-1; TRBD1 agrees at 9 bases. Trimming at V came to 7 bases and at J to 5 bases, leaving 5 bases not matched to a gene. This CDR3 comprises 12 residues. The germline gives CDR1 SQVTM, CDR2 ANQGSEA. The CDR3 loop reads CSALQGATEAFF. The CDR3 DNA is TGCAGCGCCCTACAGGGGGCGACTGAAGCTTTCTTT.

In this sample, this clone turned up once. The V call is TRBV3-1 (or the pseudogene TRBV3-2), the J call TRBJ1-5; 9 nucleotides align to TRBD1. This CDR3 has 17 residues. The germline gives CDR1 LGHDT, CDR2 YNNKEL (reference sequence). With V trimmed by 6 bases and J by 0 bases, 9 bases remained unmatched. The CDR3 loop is CASSQSADRGSNQPQHF. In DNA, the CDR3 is TGTGCCAGCAGTCAATCCGCGGACAGGGGTAGCAATCAGCCCCAGCATTTT.

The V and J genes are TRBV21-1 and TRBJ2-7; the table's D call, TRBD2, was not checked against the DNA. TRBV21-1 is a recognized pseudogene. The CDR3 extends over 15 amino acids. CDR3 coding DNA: TGTGCCAGCAGCAAAGTTTCGGGGAAAGGCTACGAGCAGTACTTC. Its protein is CASSKVSGKGYEQYF.